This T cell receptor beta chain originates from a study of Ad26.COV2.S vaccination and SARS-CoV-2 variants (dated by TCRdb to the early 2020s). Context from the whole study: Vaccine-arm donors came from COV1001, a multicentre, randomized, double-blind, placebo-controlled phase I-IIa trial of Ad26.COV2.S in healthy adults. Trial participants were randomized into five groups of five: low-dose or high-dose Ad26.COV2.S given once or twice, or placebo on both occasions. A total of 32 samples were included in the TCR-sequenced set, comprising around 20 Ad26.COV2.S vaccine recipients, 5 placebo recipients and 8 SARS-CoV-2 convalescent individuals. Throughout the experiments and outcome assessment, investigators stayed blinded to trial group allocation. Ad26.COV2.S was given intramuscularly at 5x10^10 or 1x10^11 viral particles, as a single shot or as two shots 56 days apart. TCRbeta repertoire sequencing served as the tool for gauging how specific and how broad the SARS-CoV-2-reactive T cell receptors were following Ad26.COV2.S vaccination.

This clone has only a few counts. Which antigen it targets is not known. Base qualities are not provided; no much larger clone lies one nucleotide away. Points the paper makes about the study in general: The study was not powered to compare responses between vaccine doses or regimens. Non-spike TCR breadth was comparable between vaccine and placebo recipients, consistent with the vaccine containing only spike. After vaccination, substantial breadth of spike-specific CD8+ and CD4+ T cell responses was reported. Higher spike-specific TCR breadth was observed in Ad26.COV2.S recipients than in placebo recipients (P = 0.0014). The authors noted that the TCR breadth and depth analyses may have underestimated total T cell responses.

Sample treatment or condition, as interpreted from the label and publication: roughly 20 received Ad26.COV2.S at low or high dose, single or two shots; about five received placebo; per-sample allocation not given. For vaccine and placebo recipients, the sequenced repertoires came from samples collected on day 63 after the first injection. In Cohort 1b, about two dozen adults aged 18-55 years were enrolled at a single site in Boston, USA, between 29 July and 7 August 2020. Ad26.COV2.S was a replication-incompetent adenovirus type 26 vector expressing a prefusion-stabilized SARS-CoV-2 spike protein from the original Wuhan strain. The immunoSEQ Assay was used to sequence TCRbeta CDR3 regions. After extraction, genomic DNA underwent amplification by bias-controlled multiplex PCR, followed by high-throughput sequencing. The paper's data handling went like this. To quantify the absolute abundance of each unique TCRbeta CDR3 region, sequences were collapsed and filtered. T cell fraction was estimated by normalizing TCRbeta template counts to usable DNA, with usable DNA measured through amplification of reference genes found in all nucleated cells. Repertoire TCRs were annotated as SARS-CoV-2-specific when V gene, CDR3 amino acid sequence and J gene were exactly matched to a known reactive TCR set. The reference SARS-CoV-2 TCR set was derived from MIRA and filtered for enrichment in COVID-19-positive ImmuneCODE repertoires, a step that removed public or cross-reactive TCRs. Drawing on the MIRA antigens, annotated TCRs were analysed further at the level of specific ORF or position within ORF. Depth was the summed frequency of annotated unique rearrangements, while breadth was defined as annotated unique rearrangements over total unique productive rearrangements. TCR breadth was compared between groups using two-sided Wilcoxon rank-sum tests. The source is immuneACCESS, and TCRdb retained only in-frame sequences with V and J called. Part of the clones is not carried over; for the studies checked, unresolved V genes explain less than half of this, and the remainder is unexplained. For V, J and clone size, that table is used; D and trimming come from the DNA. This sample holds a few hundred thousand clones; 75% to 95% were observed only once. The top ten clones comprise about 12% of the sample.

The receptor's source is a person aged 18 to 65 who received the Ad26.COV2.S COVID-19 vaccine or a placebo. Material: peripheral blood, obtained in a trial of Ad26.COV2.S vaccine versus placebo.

The DNA reads as follows: TGTGCCAGCAGCATGGGACTAGCGGGAGGCGAGCAGTACTTC. Its amino acids are CASSMGLAGGEQYF. The sequence links TRBV7-2 to TRBJ2-7, with TRBD2 identical over 15 junction bases. Taken from cysteine to phenylalanine, the CDR3 has 14 residues. Here the CDR3 DNA is all that survives: 42 bases in frame from base 1. Relative to germline, V is missing 5 bases and J is missing 6 bases, with 2 bases of the junction outside any gene match. CDR1 and CDR2 (SGHTA, FQGNSA) derive from the germline V gene.